This T cell receptor beta chain was documented in a study of a mutant IDH1 vaccine in newly diagnosed glioma (dated by TCRdb to the early 2020s). Turning to the overall study: Patients were given eight vaccinations, in weeks 1, 3, 5, 7, 11, 15, 19 and 23, which matched visits V03 through V10. Prior to enrollment, standard therapy consisting of radiotherapy alone, temozolomide alone, or radiochemotherapy with temozolomide had been administered to patients, with the combination being received by most patients. Longitudinal TCRB deep sequencing was done for about two dozen treated patients, wherever samples were available for exploratory analyses. Peripheral blood was collected at six visits: V03 (baseline), V05, V07, V10, V12 and V13. Of the approximately 30 treated patients, about 60% were male and 37.5% were female, and the mean age was approximately 39 years. Vaccination began 4-6 weeks after radiotherapy alone, or alongside temozolomide cycles in the chemotherapy-containing groups.

From the cysteine through the phenylalanine, the CDR3 covers 12 amino acids. Only CDR3 DNA remains: 36 bases, in frame from the first base. Reading the germline V gene gives CDR1 SNHLY and CDR2 FYNNEI. V sheds 6 bases and J sheds 6 bases, leaving 11 bases between their ends. The sample's time point, from its label and the paper: week 23, last vaccination. Every vaccine dose consisted of 300 ug of a 20-mer mutant IDH1 peptide in Montanide, administered subcutaneously together with topical imiquimod. Donors had newly diagnosed WHO grade 3 or 4 IDH1-mutant astrocytomas with loss of nuclear ATRX. The samples were drawn from NOA16, a multicentre, single-arm, open-label phase I trial in Germany that tested a mutant IDH1 peptide vaccine in humans for the first time. Genomic DNA for TCRB sequencing was extracted from EDTA blood using the DNeasy Blood and Tissue Kit. What the study reported, not specific to this receptor: It was noted by the authors that analyses of patient blood samples could not be reproduced owing to sample limitations. Selection of PBMC samples for TCRB deep sequencing was based on availability. No apparent relationship was observed between pseudoprogression and alterations in the top peripheral T cell clonotypes detected by TCRB sequencing. Across multiple MHC alleles, vaccine-induced immune responses were seen in 90% to 95% of patients.

Libraries were constructed by the immunoSEQ multiplex PCR assay. Rearranged TCR beta chain sequences were amplified using the hsTCRB Kit according to the manufacturer's protocol. Sequencing of TCRB libraries was carried out on an Illumina MiSeq. In the paper's pipeline: The proprietary platform of the kit vendor was used for demultiplexing, trimming and gene mapping. Here the immuneACCESS table is served through TCRdb, limited to in-frame sequences with V and J called. Missing clones are a known gap in these copies; in checked studies unresolved V genes cover under half, and the rest lacks a known reason. V and J calls and clone size are copied from that table; D and trimming were computed from the DNA. Counted in this sample were 40,000 or so clones; under 80% of them appeared once. More than 4.5% of the sample is in the top ten clones. Worth noting for this clone: Its antigen is not yet known. No much larger clone is present one base from it, and per-base qualities are unavailable.

The source material was PBMCs, sampled from a glioma patient whose treatment included an IDH1 peptide vaccine. This TCR was sampled from a man aged 45-65 years with glioma. Recombination linked TRBV2 to TRBJ2-5; a confident D gene designation cannot be given. The sequence in DNA is TGTGCCAGCAGGAGAGGAGCCAAGACCCAGTACTTC. Translated, this gives CASRRGAKTQYF.